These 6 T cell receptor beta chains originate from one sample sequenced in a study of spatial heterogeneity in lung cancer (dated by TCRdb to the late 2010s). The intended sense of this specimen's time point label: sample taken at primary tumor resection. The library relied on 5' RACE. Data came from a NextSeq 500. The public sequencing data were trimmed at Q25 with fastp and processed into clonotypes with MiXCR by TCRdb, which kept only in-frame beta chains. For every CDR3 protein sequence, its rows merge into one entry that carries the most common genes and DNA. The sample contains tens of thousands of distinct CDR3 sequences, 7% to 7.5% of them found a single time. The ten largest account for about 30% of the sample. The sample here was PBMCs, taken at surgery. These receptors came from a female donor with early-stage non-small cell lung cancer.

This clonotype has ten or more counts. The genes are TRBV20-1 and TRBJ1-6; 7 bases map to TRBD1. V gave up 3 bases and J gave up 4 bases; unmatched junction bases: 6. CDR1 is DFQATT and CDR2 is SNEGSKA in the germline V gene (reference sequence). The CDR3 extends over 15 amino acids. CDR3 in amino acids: CSASRGTAYNSPLHF. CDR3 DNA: TGCAGTGCTAGTAGAGGGACAGCGTATAATTCACCCCTCCACTTT.

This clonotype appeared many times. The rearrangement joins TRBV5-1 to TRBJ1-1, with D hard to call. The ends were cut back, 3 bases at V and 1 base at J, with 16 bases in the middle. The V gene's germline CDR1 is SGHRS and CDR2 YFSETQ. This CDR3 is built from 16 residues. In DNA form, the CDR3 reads TGCGCCAGCAGCTGGAATCCCGGACTGAGGAACACTGAAGCTTTCTTT. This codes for CASSWNPGLRNTEAFF.

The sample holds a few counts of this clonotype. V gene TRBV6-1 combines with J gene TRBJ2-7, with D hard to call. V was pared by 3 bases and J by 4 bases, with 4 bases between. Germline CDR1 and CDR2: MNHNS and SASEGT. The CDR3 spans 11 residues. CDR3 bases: TGTGCCAGCAGTGATTGGTACGAGCAGTACTTC. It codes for CASSDWYEQYF.

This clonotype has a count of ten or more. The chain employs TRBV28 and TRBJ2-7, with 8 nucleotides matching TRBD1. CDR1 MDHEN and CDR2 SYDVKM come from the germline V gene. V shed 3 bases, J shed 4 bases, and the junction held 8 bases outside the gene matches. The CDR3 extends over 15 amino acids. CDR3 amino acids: CASSLEDRGLYEQYF. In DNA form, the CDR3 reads TGTGCCAGCAGTTTGGAAGACAGGGGTCTGTACGAGCAGTACTTC.

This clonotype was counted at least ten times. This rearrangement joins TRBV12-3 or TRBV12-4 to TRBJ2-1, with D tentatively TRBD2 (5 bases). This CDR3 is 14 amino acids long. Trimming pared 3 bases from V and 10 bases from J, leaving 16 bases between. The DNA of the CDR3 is TGTGCCAGCAGTTTCGGCCGGGGAAAAATCGAGCAGTTCTTC. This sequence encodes CASSFGRGKIEQFF.

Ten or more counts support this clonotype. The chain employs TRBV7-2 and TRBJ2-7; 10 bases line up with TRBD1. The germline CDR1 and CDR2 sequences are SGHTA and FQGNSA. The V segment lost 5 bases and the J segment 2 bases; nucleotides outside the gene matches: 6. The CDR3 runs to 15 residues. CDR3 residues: CASSQSGTGAYEQYF. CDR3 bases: TGTGCCAGCAGCCAATCCGGGACAGGGGCCTACGAGCAGTACTTC.